The 25 T cell receptor beta chains below all came from one sample that was sequenced in a study of CD8 T cells in ankylosing spondylitis (dated by TCRdb to 2015 to 2018). Library construction relied on 5' RACE. The listed sequencing device is Illumina HiSeq 2500. Using fastp at Q25 and MiXCR, TCRdb reprocessed the public reads and kept productive beta chains. Each CDR3 protein appears once, grouped with its most common genes and DNA. This sample is represented by hundreds of thousands of distinct CDR3 sequences; 20% to 25% of them were singletons. Jointly, the top ten make up 3.5% of the sample. Sequencing was carried out using blood, either unsorted or a sorted T cell fraction (not recorded which). The receptor source for this set is a female donor with ankylosing spondylitis or in good health (not recorded which).

This chain links TRBV9 with TRBJ2-1, with TRBD2 as a possible D gene (6 bases). There are 16 residues in the CDR3. CDR1 is SGDLS and CDR2 is YYNGEE in the germline V gene. V was shortened by 3 bases and J by 4 bases, with 17 bases between the two germline ends. The CDR3 is CASSAGGPVLYNEQFF. The CDR3 DNA reads as TGTGCCAGCAGCGCAGGAGGGCCGGTTTTGTACAATGAGCAGTTCTTC.

The chain links TRBV24-1 to TRBJ2-5; D might be TRBD2 (5 bases). Trimming pared 2 bases from V and 5 bases from J, leaving 23 bases between. Looked up from germline, CDR1 is KGHDR and CDR2 is SFDVKD. CDR3 length equals 18 residues. The CDR3 DNA reads TGTGCCACCAGTGATTCCCCCCCGGGGTCTGGACGACGGGAGACCCAGTACTTC. It encodes CATSDSPPGSGRRETQYF.

The chain joins TRBV5-1 to TRBJ1-1; weak D call: TRBD1 (5 bases). Germline lookup yields CDR1 SGHRS and CDR2 YFSETQ. Trimming took off 0 bases at V and 0 bases at J, with 6 bases between the two ends. The CDR3 is 14 residues long. The CDR3: CASSLVGVNTEAFF. Here the CDR3 DNA reads TGCGCCAGCAGCTTGGTGGGGGTGAACACTGAAGCTTTCTTT. The full variable domain, rest sourced from reference TRBV5-1 and TRBJ1-1, is KAGVTQTPRYLIKTRGQQVTLSCSPISGHRSVSWYQQTPGQGLQFLFEYFSETQRNKGNFPGRFSGRQFSNSRSEMNVSTLELGDSALYLCASSLVGVNTEAFFGQGTRLTVV.

The CDR3 is CASRGGQSEAFF. In nucleotides, the CDR3 is TGCGCCAGCAGGGGGGGACAGTCTGAAGCTTTCTTT. This sequence joins TRBV5-1 and TRBJ1-1; 7 bases match TRBD1. Germline assignment: CDR1 SGHRS and CDR2 YFSETQ. The CDR3 has 12 residues. The junction had 4 bases not matched to a gene; V was cut back by 5 bases and J by 6 bases.

The chain has TRBV12-3 or TRBV12-4 and TRBJ1-5, with D perhaps TRBD1 (6 bases). Trimming took 3 bases from V and 7 from J, leaving 16 bases between them. This CDR3 spans 15 amino acids. CDR3 DNA sequence: TGTGCCAGCAGTTTTTATAACGGGGGCGAGCAGCCCCAGCATTTT. Protein sequence: CASSFYNGGEQPQHF.

In its sample, this clonotype was seen a few times. V and J are TRBV3-1 and TRBJ1-2, with D perhaps matching TRBD1 (6 bases). Germline V gene lookup returns CDR1 LGHDT and CDR2 YNNKEL (reference sequence). With 1 base removed from V and 4 bases from J, the gap between germline ends came to 13 bases. The CDR3 extends over 15 amino acids. In nucleotides, the CDR3 is TGTGCCAGCAGCCAAGGGACAGAACGGTCCTATGGCTACACCTTC. It is translated as CASSQGTERSYGYTF.

A single count supports this clonotype. CDR3 DNA: TGTGCCAGCGGTCGGGACAGGGTCAATCAGCCCCAGCATTTT. Translated, it gives CASGRDRVNQPQHF. J is TRBJ1-5 and V is TRBV6-1; 9 bases align to TRBD1. The CDR3 has 14 amino acids. V gave up 8 bases and J gave up 3 bases; unmatched junction bases: 5. Germline assignment: CDR1 MNHNS and CDR2 SASEGT.

This clonotype was recorded a few times. V is TRBV11-3 and J is TRBJ2-2, with TRBD2 matching over 7 bases. Germline CDR1 and CDR2: SGHNT and YENEEA. CDR3 length equals 16 residues. V gave up 0 bases and J gave up 5 bases; unmatched junction bases: 6. CDR3 sequence reads: CASSLEAGEGTGELFF. The CDR3 DNA follows: TGTGCCAGCAGCTTAGAGGCGGGAGAAGGTACCGGGGAGCTGTTTTTT.

This clonotype has a handful of counts. The rearrangement uses TRBV6-2 or TRBV6-3 and TRBJ1-5, with D possibly being TRBD1 (5 bases). In germline, CDR1 is MNHEY, CDR2 SVGEGT. The CDR3 extends over 13 amino acids. Trimming took 8 bases from V and 1 from J, leaving 9 bases between them. CDR3 protein: CASGDPSNQPQHF. CDR3 sequence (DNA): TGTGCCAGCGGGGACCCCAGCAATCAGCCCCAGCATTTT.

This clonotype showed up just a few times. The chain is built from TRBV4-3 and TRBJ2-1, with TRBD2 matching 7 bases. After removal of 1 base from V and 1 base from J, the junction contained 13 bases not matched to a gene. The CDR3 totals 19 residues. Per the germline V gene, CDR1 is LGHNA and CDR2 is YSLEER. The CDR3, as DNA: TGCGCCAGCAGCCAAGTTGTAAGCCGGCGGGAGCTTTCCTACAATGAGCAGTTCTTC. Its translation is CASSQVVSRRELSYNEQFF.

This clonotype has just a few counts. The genes are TRBV27 and TRBJ1-3; D not certain. Germline-derived CDR1 and CDR2 are MNHEY and SMNVEV (reference sequence). The germline V and J ends were trimmed by 6 bases and 2 bases, with 8 bases remaining between them. This CDR3 spans 13 amino acids. The CDR3 sequence: CASSRVAGNTIYF. Here the CDR3 DNA reads TGTGCCAGCAGCCGGGTGGCTGGAAACACCATATATTTT.

There are a few counts of this clonotype. The genes are TRBV11-2 and TRBJ2-5, with D possibly TRBD2 on 5 matching bases. This CDR3 is 12 amino acids long. Germline-derived CDR1 and CDR2 are SGHAT and FQNNGV. Trimming shortened V by 5 bases and J by 7 bases, and 11 bases separated the two germline ends. CDR3 in amino acids: CASSEDRGTQYF. CDR3 in DNA: TGTGCCAGCAGCGAGGACCGGGGGACCCAGTACTTC.

The rearrangement links TRBV6-1 to TRBJ1-1; 9 bases fit TRBD1. Germline V gives CDR1 MNHNS, CDR2 SASEGT. CDR3 length: 13 residues. Unmatched junction bases numbered 7, after V lost 6 bases and J lost 8 bases. The chain's CDR3 is CASRRGTGFEAFF. CDR3 sequence (DNA): TGTGCCAGCAGACGGGGGACAGGGTTCGAAGCTTTCTTT.

Only a few counts were recorded for this clonotype. The chain joins TRBV29-1 to TRBJ2-3, with D maybe TRBD1 (7 bases). The CDR3 runs to 13 residues. Trimming pared 5 bases from V and 3 bases from J, leaving 12 bases between. Germline CDR1 SQVTM, CDR2 ANQGSEA. CDR3 region: CSVSPGGTDTQYF. CDR3 nucleotide sequence: TGCAGCGTTTCCCCAGGGGGGACAGATACGCAGTATTTT.

This clonotype was observed a handful of times. The chain is built from TRBV3-1 and TRBJ1-2, with TRBD1 matching 10 bases. The CDR3 has 17 amino acids. Germline lookup yields CDR1 LGHDT and CDR2 YNNKEL (reference sequence). With V trimmed by 1 base and J by 0 bases, 5 bases remained unmatched. The DNA for the CDR3 is TGTGCCAGCAGCCAAGCGACAGGGGGCTCGGCTAACTATGGCTACACCTTC. Encoded protein: CASSQATGGSANYGYTF.

This clonotype was detected only a few times. This rearrangement joins TRBV12-3 or TRBV12-4 to TRBJ1-1; tentatively, D is TRBD1 (6 bases). The CDR3 totals 14 residues. Trimming left V 7 bases short and J 0 bases short, with 12 bases between. CDR3: CASIRGQMNTEAFF. CDR3 sequence (DNA): TGTGCCAGCATCCGGGGGCAGATGAACACTGAAGCTTTCTTT.

The sample holds a few counts of this clonotype. The V gene is TRBV6-6, the J gene TRBJ1-2, with unresolved D. In germline, CDR1 is MNHNY, CDR2 SVGAGI (reference sequence). This CDR3 has 13 residues. The V end lost 4 bases, the J end lost 0 bases, and 6 bases lay between the germline ends. The CDR3 bases are TGTGCCAGCAGTTCAGCAGCTAACTATGGCTACACCTTC. This codes for CASSSAANYGYTF.

In this sample, this clonotype turned up a few times. The chain links TRBV20-1 to TRBJ2-4, with 8 bases identical to TRBD2. The CDR3 has 13 residues. In germline, CDR1 is DFQATT, CDR2 SNEGSKA (reference sequence). Trimming took 7 bases from V and 9 from J; bases not matched to a gene: 11. The CDR3 is CSVLGGVGTIQYF. The CDR3 coding sequence is TGCAGTGTCCTCGGGGGGGTCGGTACCATTCAGTACTTC.

The CDR3 bases are TGTGCCAGCAGCGTAGCTCCGGGACAGGGACCCTACGAGCAGTACTTC. This gives the protein CASSVAPGQGPYEQYF. This chain joins TRBV9 and TRBJ2-7; TRBD1 matches 9 bases. This CDR3 is built from 16 residues. V shed 0 bases, J shed 2 bases, and the junction held 6 bases outside the gene matches. Germline V gives CDR1 SGDLS, CDR2 YYNGEE.

This clonotype was observed a few times. The chain links TRBV6-5 to TRBJ2-1; D may be TRBD2 (6 bases). Germline loops: CDR1 MNHEY, CDR2 SVGAGI. This CDR3 has 16 residues. V was cut by 4 bases and J by 0 bases, with 13 bases left in between. CDR3 residues: CASSSHFGSSYNEQFF. CDR3 sequence (DNA): TGTGCCAGCAGTTCCCACTTCGGGAGCTCCTACAATGAGCAGTTCTTC.

This clonotype has only a few counts. V gene TRBV28 combines with J gene TRBJ1-1, with a weak D call TRBD1 (5 bases). The CDR3 has 12 residues. Germline lookup yields CDR1 MDHEN and CDR2 SYDVKM. Deletions cut 7 bases from V and 6 bases from J, with 12 bases between. DNA of the CDR3: TGTGCCAGCAACACGCAGGGTGCTGAAGCTTTCTTT. Protein product: CASNTQGAEAFF.

The sample holds one count of this clonotype. The chain recombines TRBV20-1 with TRBJ2-7; TRBD2 matches at 13 bases. V shed 6 bases and J 5 bases; nucleotides not matched to a gene: 7. This CDR3 is 14 amino acids long. CDR1 and CDR2 from the germline V gene are DFQATT and SNEGSKA (reference sequence). CDR3 DNA sequence: TGCAGTGCCAACGGACTAGCGGGGGCCCACGAGCAGTACTTC. It translates to CSANGLAGAHEQYF.

This chain joins TRBV6-1 and TRBJ2-3, with 9 bases identical to TRBD1. Trimming removed 8 bases from V and 6 bases from J; junction bases left unmatched: 18. Germline CDR1 MNHNS, CDR2 SASEGT. The CDR3 contains 17 residues. The CDR3 bases are TGTGCCAGCGAGGACAGGGGACGCCGTGGGCCGTCGGATACGCAGTATTTT. Protein: CASEDRGRRGPSDTQYF.

The chain combines TRBV10-3 with TRBJ2-4; D call uncertain. The CDR3 is 16 residues long. The V gene's germline CDR1 is ENHRY and CDR2 SYGVKD. V lost 2 bases, J lost 0 bases, and 11 bases lay in between. In nucleotides, the CDR3 is TGTGCCATCAGTGAGGGGTCGCATCTAGCCAAAAACATTCAGTACTTC. It encodes CAISEGSHLAKNIQYF.

The chain carries TRBV7-2 and TRBJ2-3, with no clear D. V lost 5 bases to trimming and J lost 6 bases, with 9 bases between them. The CDR3 is made up of 12 amino acids. Germline V lookup: CDR1 SGHTA, CDR2 FQGNSA. The CDR3 nucleotides read TGTGCCAGCAGCCCCCTCGCGGATACGCAGTATTTT. Protein sequence: CASSPLADTQYF.